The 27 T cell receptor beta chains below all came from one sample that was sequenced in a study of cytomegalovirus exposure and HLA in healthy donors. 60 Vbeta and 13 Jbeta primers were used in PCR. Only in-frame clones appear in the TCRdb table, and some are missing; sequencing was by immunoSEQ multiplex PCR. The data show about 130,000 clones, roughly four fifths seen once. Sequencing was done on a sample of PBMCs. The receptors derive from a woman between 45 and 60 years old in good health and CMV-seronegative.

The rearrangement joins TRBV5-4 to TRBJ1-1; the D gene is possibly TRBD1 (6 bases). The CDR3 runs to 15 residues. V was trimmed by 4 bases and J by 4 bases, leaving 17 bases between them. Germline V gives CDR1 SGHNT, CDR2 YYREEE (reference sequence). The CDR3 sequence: CASSLKTGSSTEAFF. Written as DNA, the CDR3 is TGTGCCAGCAGCCTAAAAACAGGGTCAAGCACTGAAGCTTTCTTT.

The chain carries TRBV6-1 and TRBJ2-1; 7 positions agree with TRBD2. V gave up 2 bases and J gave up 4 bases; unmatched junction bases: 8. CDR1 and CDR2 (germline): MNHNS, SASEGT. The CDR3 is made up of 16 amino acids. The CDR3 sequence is CASSESPSGGYNEQFF. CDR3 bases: TGTGCCAGCAGTGAATCCCCCTCGGGGGGTTACAATGAGCAGTTCTTC.

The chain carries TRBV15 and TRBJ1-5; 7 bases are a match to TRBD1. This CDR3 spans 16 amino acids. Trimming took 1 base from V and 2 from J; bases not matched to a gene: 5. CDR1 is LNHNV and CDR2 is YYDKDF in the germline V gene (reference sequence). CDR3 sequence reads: CATSRVQGVGNQPQHF. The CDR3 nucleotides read TGTGCCACCAGCAGAGTTCAGGGGGTCGGCAATCAGCCCCAGCATTTT.

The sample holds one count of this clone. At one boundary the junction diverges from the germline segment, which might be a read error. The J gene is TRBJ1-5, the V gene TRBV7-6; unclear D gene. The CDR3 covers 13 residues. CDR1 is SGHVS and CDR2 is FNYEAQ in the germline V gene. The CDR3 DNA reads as TGTGCCAGCAGCTTAGACAGAAATCAGCCCCAGAATTTT. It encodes CASSLDRNQPQNF.

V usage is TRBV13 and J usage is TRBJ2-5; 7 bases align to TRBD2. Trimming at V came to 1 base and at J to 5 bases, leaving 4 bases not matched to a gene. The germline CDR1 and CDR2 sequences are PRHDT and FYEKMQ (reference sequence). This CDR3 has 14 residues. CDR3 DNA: TGTGCCAGCAGCTTAGTCGGACTAGAGGAGACCCAGTACTTC. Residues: CASSLVGLEETQYF.

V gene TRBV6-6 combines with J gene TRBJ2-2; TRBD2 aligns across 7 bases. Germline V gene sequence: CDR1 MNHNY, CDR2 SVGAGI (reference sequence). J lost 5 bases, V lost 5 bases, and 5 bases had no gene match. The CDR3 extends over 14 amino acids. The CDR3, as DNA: TGTGCCAGCAGTAGGGAGGGTCGGACCGGGGAGCTGTTTTTT. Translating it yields CASSREGRTGELFF.

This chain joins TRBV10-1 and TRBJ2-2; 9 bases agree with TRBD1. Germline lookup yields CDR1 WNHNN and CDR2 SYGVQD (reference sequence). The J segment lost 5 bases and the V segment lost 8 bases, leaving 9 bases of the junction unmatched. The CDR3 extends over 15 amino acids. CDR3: CASFPGTGSTGELFF. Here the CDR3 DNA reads TGCGCCAGCTTCCCCGGGACAGGGTCAACCGGGGAGCTGTTTTTT.

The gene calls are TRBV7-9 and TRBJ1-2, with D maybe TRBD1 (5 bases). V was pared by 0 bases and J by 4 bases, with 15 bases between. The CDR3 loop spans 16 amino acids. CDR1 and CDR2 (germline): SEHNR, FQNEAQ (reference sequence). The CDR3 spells CASSLALAGGGYGYTF. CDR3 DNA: TGTGCCAGCAGCTTAGCGCTTGCCGGGGGTGGCTATGGCTACACCTTC.

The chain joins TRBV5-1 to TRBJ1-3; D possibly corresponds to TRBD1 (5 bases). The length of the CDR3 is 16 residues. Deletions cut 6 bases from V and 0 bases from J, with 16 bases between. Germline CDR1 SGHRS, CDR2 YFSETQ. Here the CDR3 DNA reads TGCGCCAGCAAGATGAACGTACAGGACTCTGGAAACACCATATATTTT. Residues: CASKMNVQDSGNTIYF. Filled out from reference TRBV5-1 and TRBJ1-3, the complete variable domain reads KAGVTQTPRYLIKTRGQQVTLSCSPISGHRSVSWYQQTPGQGLQFLFEYFSETQRNKGNFPGRFSGRQFSNSRSEMNVSTLELGDSALYLCASKMNVQDSGNTIYFGEGSWLTVV.

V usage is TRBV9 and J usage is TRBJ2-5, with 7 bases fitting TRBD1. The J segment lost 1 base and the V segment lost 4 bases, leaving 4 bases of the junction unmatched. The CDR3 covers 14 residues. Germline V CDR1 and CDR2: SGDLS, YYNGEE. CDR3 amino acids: CASSPGTVQETQYF. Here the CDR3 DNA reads TGTGCCAGCAGCCCCGGGACAGTCCAAGAGACCCAGTACTTC.

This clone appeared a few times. The CDR3: CAWTDVGGSSYNEQFF. CDR3 coding DNA: TGTGCCTGGACGGACGTGGGCGGGAGCTCCTACAATGAGCAGTTCTTC. The rearrangement uses TRBV30 and TRBJ2-1; the match to TRBD2 covers 7 bases. J gave up 0 bases and V 4 bases, and 9 bases lay outside the gene matches. The CDR3 is made up of 16 amino acids. Germline V gene data show CDR1 as GTSNPN and CDR2 as SVGIG (reference sequence). The whole variable domain, remainder taken from reference TRBV30 and TRBJ2-1, is SQTIHQWPATLVQPVGSPLSLECTVEGTSNPNLYWYRQAAGRGLQLLFYSVGIGQISSEVPQNLSASRPQDRQFILSSKKLLLSDSGFYLCAWTDVGGSSYNEQFFGPGTRLTVL.

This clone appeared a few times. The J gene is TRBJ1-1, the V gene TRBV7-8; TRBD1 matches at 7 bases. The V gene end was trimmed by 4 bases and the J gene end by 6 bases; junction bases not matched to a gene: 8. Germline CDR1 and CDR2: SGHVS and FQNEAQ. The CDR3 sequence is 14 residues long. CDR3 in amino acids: CASSSRQGDAEAFF. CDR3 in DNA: TGTGCCAGCAGCTCCAGACAGGGTGACGCTGAAGCTTTCTTT. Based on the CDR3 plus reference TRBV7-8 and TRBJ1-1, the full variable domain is GAGVSQSPRYKVAKRGQDVALRCDPISGHVSLFWYQQALGQGPEFLTYFQNEAQLDKSGLPSDRFFAERPEGSVSTLKIQRTQQEDSAVYLCASSSRQGDAEAFFGQGTRLTVV.

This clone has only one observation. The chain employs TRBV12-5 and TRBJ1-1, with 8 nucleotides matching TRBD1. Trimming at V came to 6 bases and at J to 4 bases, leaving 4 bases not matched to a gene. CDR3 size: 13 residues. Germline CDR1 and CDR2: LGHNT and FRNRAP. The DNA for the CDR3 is TGTGCTAGTGGCCCGACAGGGGTCACTGAAGCTTTCTTT. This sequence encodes CASGPTGVTEAFF.

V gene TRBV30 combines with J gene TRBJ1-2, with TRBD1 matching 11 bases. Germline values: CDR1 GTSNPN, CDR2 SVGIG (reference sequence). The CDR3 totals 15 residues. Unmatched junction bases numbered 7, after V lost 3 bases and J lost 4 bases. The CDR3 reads CAWSPDRGHLYGYTF. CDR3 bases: TGTGCCTGGAGCCCGGACAGGGGGCATCTCTATGGCTACACCTTC.

The CDR3 nucleotides read TGTGCCAGCAGTGAAGATTCGGGTACGCAGTATTTT. Its translation: CASSEDSGTQYF. The chain uses TRBV2 and TRBJ2-3, with D hard to call. Trimming stripped 1 base from V and 8 bases from J, with 7 bases between. Germline-derived CDR1 and CDR2 are SNHLY and FYNNEI. The CDR3 runs 12 residues.

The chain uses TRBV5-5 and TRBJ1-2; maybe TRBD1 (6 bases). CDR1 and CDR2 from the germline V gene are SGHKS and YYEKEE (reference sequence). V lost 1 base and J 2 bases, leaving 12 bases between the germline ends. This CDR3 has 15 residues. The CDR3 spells CASSLRDRRNYGYTF. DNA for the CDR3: TGTGCCAGCAGCTTGCGAGACAGGAGAAACTATGGCTACACCTTC.

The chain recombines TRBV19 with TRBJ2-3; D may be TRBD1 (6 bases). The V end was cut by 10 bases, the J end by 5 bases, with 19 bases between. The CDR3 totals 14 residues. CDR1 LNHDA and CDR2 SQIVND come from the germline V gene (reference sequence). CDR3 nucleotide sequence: TGTGCCACCACCGGGACATCGGTCGTAGATACGCAGTATTTT. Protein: CATTGTSVVDTQYF.

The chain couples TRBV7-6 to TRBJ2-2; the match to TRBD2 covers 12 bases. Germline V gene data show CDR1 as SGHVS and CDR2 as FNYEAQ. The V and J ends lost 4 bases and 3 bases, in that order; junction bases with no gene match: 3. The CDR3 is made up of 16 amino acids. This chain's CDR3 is CASSSGLAGYTGELFF. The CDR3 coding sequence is TGTGCCAGCAGCTCTGGACTAGCGGGATACACCGGGGAGCTGTTTTTT.

The CDR3, as DNA: TGTGCCTACCTTAGGGGGAGCGGGAGGGGTGAGCAGTTCTTC. The encoded protein is CAYLRGSGRGEQFF. The chain employs TRBV30 and TRBJ2-1; 10 bases match TRBD2. Trimming removed 7 bases from V and 9 bases from J; junction bases left unmatched: 12. CDR1 is GTSNPN, CDR2 SVGIG, per germline (reference sequence). The CDR3 totals 14 residues.

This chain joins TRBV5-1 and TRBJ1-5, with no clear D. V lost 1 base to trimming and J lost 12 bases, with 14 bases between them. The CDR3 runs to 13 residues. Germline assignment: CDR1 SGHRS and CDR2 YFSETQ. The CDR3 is CASSLSPLEVQHF. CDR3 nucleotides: TGCGCCAGCAGCTTGAGCCCCCTAGAGGTCCAGCATTTT.

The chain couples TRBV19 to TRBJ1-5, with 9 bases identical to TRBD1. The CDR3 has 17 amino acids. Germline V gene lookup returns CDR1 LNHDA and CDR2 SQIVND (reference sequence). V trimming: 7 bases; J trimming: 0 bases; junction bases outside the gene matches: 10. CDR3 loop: CASTSTGGKTSNQPQHF. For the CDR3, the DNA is TGTGCCAGTACCTCGACAGGGGGAAAAACTAGCAATCAGCCCCAGCATTTT.

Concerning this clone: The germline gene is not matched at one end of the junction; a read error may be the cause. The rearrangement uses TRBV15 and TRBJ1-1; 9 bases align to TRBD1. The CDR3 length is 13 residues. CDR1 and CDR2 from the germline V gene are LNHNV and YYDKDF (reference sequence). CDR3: CATSRDRGVEAFF. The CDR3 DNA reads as TGTGCCACCAGCCGAGACAGGGGGGTTGAAGCTTTCTTT.

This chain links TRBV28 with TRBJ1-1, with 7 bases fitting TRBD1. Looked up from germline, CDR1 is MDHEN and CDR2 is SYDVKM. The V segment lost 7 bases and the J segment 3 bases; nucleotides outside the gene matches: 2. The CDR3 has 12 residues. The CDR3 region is CASTGQHTEAFF. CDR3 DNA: TGTGCCAGCACGGGACAGCACACTGAAGCTTTCTTT.

Here the CDR3 reads CASSMLDRGNTIYF. CDR3 nucleotides: TGTGCCAGTAGTATGCTTGACAGGGGTAACACCATATATTTT. The chain uses TRBV19 and TRBJ1-3; 8 nucleotides match TRBD1. Germline CDR1 reads LNHDA; CDR2 reads SQIVND (reference sequence). CDR3 length: 14 amino acids. The ends lost 3 bases at V and 7 bases at J; junction bases unmatched: 5.

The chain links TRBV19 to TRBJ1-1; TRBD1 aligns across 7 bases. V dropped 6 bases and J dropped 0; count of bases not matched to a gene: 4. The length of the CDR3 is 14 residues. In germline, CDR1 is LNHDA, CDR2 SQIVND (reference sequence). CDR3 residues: CASRSGQVNTEAFF. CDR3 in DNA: TGTGCCAGTAGATCCGGACAGGTGAACACTGAAGCTTTCTTT.

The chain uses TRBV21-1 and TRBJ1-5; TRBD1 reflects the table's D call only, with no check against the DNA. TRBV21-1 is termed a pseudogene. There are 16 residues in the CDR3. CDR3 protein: CASSNLRTGRVQPQHF. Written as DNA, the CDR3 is TGTGCCAGCAGCAACCTTAGGACAGGGAGGGTTCAGCCCCAGCATTTT.

The CDR3 is CASSANSEPNEQFF. In DNA, the CDR3 is TGTGCCAGCAGTGCCAATAGCGAGCCCAATGAGCAGTTCTTC. The rearrangement links TRBV2 to TRBJ2-1; D possibly corresponds to TRBD2 (5 bases). From germline, CDR1 is SNHLY and CDR2 FYNNEI. The CDR3 loop spans 14 amino acids. The germline V and J ends were trimmed by 4 bases and 6 bases, with 13 bases remaining between them.